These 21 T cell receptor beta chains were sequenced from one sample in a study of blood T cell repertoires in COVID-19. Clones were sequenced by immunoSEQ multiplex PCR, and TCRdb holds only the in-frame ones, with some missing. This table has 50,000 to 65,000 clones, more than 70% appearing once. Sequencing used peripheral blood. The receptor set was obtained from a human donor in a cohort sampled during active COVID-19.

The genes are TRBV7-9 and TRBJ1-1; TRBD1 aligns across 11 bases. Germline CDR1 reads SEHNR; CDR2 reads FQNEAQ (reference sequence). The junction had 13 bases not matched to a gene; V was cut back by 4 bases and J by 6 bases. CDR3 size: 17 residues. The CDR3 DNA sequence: TGTGCCAGCAGCTCCCCATTTTCAAAGGGACAGGGGGCTGAAGCTTTCTTT. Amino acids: CASSSPFSKGQGAEAFF.

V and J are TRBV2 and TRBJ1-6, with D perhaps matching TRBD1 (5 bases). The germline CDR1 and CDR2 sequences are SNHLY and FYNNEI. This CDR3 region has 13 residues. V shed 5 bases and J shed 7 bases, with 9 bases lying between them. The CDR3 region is CASSTDRNSPLHF. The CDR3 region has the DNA TGTGCCAGCAGTACTGACAGAAATTCACCCCTCCACTTT.

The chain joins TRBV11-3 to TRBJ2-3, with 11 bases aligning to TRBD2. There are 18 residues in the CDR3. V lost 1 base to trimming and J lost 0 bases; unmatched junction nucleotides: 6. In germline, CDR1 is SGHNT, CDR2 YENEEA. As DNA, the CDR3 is TGTGCCAGCAGCTTAGCAACTAGCGGGGGCCCTAGCACAGATACGCAGTATTTT. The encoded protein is CASSLATSGGPSTDTQYF. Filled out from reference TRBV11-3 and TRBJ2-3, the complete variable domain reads EAGVVQSPRYKIIEKKQPVAFWCNPISGHNTLYWYLQNLGQGPELLIRYENEEAVDDSQLPKDRFSAERLKGVDSTLKIQPAELGDSAVYLCASSLATSGGPSTDTQYFGPGTRLTVL.

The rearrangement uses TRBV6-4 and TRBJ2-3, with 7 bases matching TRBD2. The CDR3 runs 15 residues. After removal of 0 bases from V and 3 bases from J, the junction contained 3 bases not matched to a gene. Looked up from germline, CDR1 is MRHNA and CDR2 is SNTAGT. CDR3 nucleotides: TGTGCCAGCAGTGACTCGACACTAGCGACAGATACGCAGTATTTT. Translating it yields CASSDSTLATDTQYF.

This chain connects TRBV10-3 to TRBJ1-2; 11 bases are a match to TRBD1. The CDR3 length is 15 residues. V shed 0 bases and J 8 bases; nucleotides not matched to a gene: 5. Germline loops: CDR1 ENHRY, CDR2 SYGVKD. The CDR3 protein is CAISESGQGALGYTF. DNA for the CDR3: TGTGCCATCAGTGAGTCCGGACAGGGGGCTCTAGGCTACACCTTC.

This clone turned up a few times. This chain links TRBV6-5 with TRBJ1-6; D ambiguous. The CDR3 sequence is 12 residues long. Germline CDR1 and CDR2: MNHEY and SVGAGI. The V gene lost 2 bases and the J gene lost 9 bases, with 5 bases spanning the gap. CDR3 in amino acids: CASSYGLSPLHF. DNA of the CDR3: TGTGCCAGCAGTTACGGGCTTTCACCCCTCCACTTT.

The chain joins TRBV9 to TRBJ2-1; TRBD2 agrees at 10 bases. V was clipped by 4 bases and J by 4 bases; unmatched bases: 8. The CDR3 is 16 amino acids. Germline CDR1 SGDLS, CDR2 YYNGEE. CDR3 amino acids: CASSPRISGGYNEQFF. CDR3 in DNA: TGTGCCAGCAGCCCGCGGATTAGCGGGGGGTACAATGAGCAGTTCTTC.

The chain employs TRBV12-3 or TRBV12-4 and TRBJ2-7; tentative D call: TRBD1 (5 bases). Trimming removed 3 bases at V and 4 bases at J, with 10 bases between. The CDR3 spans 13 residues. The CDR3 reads CASSFQGQYEQYF. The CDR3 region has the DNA TGTGCCAGCAGTTTCCAGGGCCAGTACGAGCAGTACTTC.

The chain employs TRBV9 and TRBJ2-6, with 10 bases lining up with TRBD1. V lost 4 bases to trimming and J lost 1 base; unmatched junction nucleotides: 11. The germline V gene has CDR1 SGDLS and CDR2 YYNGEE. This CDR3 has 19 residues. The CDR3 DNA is TGTGCCAGCAGCCCACAACCGGGACAGGGGCGTTCTGGGGCCAACGTCCTGACTTTC. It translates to CASSPQPGQGRSGANVLTF.

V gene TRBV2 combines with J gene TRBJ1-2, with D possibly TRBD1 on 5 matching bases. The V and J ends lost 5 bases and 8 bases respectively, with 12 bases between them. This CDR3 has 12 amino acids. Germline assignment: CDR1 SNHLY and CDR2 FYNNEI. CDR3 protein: CASSTDSWGYTF. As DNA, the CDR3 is TGTGCCAGCAGTACAGACAGTTGGGGCTACACCTTC.

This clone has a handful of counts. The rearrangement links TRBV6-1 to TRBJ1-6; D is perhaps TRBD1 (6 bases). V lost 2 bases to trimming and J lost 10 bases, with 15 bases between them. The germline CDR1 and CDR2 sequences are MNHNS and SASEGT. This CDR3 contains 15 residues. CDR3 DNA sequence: TGTGCCAGCAGTGAATACCAGGGTAGGGGGTCACCCCTCCACTTT. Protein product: CASSEYQGRGSPLHF.

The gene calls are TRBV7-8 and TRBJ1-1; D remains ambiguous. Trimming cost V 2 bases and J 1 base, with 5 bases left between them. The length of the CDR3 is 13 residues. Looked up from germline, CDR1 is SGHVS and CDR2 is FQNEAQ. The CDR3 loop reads CASSLWANTEAFF. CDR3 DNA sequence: TGTGCCAGCAGCTTATGGGCGAACACTGAAGCTTTCTTT.

CDR3 bases: TGTGCCAGCAGAAAACCGGGACAGGGAAAAGGTGGCTACACCTTC. This translates into CASRKPGQGKGGYTF. The chain combines TRBV6-5 with TRBJ1-2, with 9 bases matching TRBD1. V lost 6 bases, J lost 7 bases, and 12 bases stayed unmatched. Germline assignment: CDR1 MNHEY and CDR2 SVGAGI. The CDR3 loop spans 15 amino acids.

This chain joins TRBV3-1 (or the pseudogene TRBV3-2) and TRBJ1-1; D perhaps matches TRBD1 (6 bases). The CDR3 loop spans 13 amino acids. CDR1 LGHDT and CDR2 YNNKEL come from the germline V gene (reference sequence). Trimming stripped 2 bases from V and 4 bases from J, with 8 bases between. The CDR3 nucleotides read TGTGCCAGCAGCCAACTACAGGGCACTGAAGCTTTCTTT. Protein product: CASSQLQGTEAFF.

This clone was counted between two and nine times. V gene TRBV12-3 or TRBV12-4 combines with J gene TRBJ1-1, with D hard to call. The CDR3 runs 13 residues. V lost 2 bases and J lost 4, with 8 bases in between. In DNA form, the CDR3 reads TGTGCCAGCAGTTTATACCCGGGCACTGAAGCTTTCTTT. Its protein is CASSLYPGTEAFF.

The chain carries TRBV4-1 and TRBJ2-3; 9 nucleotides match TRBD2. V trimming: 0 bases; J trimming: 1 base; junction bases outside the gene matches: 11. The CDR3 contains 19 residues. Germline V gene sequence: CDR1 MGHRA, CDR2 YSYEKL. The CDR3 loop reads CASSQDLAGASGGTDTQYF. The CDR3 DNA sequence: TGCGCCAGCAGCCAAGATCTCGCTGGGGCTAGCGGGGGCACAGATACGCAGTATTTT.

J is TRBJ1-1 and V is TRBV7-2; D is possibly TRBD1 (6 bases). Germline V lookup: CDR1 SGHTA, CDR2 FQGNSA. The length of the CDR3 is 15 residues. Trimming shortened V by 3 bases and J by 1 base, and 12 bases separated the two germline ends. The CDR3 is CASSLTGFPNTEAFF. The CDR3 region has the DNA TGTGCCAGCAGCTTGACAGGTTTCCCGAACACTGAAGCTTTCTTT.

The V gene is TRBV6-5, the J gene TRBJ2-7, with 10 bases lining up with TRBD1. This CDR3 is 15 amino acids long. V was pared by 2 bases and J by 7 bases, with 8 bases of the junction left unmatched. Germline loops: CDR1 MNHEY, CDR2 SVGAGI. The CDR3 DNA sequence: TGTGCCAGCAGTTACGAGGGACAGGGGTTTCGGGAGCAGTACTTC. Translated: CASSYEGQGFREQYF.

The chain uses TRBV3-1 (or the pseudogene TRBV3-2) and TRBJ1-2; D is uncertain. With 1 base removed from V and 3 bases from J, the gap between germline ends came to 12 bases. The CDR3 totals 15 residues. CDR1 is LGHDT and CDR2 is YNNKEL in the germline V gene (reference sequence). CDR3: CASSQVVRSHYGYTF. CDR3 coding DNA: TGTGCCAGCAGCCAAGTGGTTCGGAGCCACTATGGCTACACCTTC.

CDR3 DNA sequence: TGCAGCCCCGTTGGAGAGGGTAATGAGCAGTTCTTC. It encodes CSPVGEGNEQFF. V gene TRBV29-1 combines with J gene TRBJ2-1; tentative D call: TRBD2 (5 bases). Germline assignment: CDR1 SQVTM and CDR2 ANQGSEA. The germline V and J ends were trimmed by 8 bases and 7 bases, with 15 bases remaining between them. CDR3 length: 12 amino acids.

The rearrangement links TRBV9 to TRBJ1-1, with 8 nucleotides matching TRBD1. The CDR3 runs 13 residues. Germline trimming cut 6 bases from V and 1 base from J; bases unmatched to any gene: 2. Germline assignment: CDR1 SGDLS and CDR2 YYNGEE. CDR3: CASTQGANTEAFF. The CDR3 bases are TGTGCCAGCACCCAGGGGGCGAACACTGAAGCTTTCTTT. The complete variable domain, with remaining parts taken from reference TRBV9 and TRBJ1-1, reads DSGVTQTPKHLITATGQRVTLRCSPRSGDLSVYWYQQSLDQGLQFLIQYYNGEERAKGNILERFSAQQFPDLHSELNLSSLELGDSALYFCASTQGANTEAFFGQGTRLTVV.